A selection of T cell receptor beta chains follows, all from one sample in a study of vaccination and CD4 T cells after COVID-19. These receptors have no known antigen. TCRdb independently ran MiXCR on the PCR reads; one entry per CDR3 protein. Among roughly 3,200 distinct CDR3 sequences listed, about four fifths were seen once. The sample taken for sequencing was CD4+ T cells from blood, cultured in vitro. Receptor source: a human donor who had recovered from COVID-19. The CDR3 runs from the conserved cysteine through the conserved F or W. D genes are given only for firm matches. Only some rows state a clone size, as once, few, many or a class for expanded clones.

CASSMMGAGATEAFF TGTGCCAGTAGTATGATGGGGGCCGGAGCCACTGAAGCTTTCTTT 15 NA TRBJ1-1 once TRBV19
CASTSRGTEAFF TGTGCCAGTACCTCTCGAGGCACTGAAGCTTTCTTT 12 NA TRBJ1-1 NA TRBV19
CASSRDFEAFF TGCGCCAGCAGCCGTGACTTCGAAGCTTTCTTT 11 NA TRBJ1-1 NA TRBV5-1
CASSLHREYEQFF TGTGCCAGCAGTTTACACAGGGAATACGAGCAGTTCTTC 13 NA TRBJ2-1 NA TRBV6-2/TRBV6-3
CASSLAGQGANQPQHF TGTGCCAGCAGTTTGGCTGGACAAGGGGCCAATCAGCCCCAGCATTTT 16 NA TRBJ1-5 NA TRBV12-3/TRBV12-4
CASSPMTGVGSNTEAFF TGTGCCAGCAGTCCTATGACAGGGGTTGGGTCGAACACTGAAGCTTTCTTT 17 TRBD1 TRBJ1-1 NA TRBV12-3/TRBV12-4
CASSSWWHPEPQHF TGTGCCAGCAGCTCATGGTGGCACCCGGAGCCCCAGCATTTT 14 NA TRBJ1-5 NA TRBV5-6
CSARTSIGLGYTF TGCAGTGCTAGGACGTCTATTGGTTTGGGCTACACCTTC 13 NA TRBJ1-2 NA TRBV20-1
CAIRVDLSTDGYTF TGTGCCATCAGGGTGGATCTCTCAACGGATGGCTACACCTTC 14 NA TRBJ1-2 NA TRBV10-3
CSASEVGVNEKLFF TGCAGTGCTAGTGAGGTGGGGGTTAATGAAAAACTGTTTTTT 14 NA TRBJ1-4 once TRBV20-1
CASSIGGGRNEKLFF TGTGCCAGTAGTATTGGCGGGGGGCGGAATGAAAAACTGTTTTTT 15 NA TRBJ1-4 NA TRBV19
CASRWTGDTGELFF TGTGCCAGTAGGTGGACAGGGGACACCGGGGAGCTGTTTTTT 14 TRBD1 TRBJ2-2 NA TRBV19
CSASDGGSNSPLHF TGCAGTGCAAGTGACGGGGGCAGCAATTCACCCCTCCACTTT 14 NA TRBJ1-6 NA TRBV20-1
CSAPPRAGALNEKLFF TGCAGTGCCCCCCCCAGGGCAGGGGCCCTTAATGAAAAACTGTTTTTT 16 NA TRBJ1-4 few TRBV20-1
CSARRLAGVLADKNIQYF TGCAGTGCTAGACGACTAGCGGGCGTATTAGCGGACAAAAACATTCAGTACTTC 18 TRBD2 TRBJ2-4 NA TRBV20-1
CSVQPGHLQETQYF TGCAGTGTACAGCCCGGACACCTCCAAGAGACCCAGTACTTC 14 NA TRBJ2-5 NA TRBV20-1
CSAHTGAYNSPLHF TGCAGTGCTCACACGGGAGCATATAATTCACCCCTCCACTTT 14 NA TRBJ1-6 once TRBV20-1
CSAPGFGDQPQHF TGCAGTGCTCCGGGTTTTGGAGATCAGCCCCAGCATTTT 13 NA TRBJ1-5 NA TRBV20-1
CASSYTNSPLHF TGTGCCAGCAGTTACACCAATTCACCCCTCCACTTT 12 NA TRBJ1-6 once TRBV6-5
CASSSYGPGTVREKLFF TGTGCCAGCAGCTCGTACGGTCCCGGGACTGTACGGGAAAAACTGTTTTTT 17 NA TRBJ1-4 NA TRBV7-2
CSARFGGDRGNTEAFF TGCAGTGCTAGGTTTGGAGGGGACCGAGGCAACACTGAAGCTTTCTTT 16 NA TRBJ1-1 NA TRBV20-1
CASSSGPTGARAPLHF TGTGCCAGCAGCTCTGGTCCGACAGGGGCTAGGGCACCCCTCCACTTT 16 TRBD1 TRBJ1-6 NA TRBV7-2
CASSLYPGDYEQYF TGTGCCAGCAGCTTATATCCAGGAGACTACGAGCAGTACTTC 14 NA TRBJ2-7 NA TRBV7-3
CAISGDNSDYGYTF TGTGCCATCAGTGGGGACAACTCAGACTATGGCTACACCTTC 14 NA TRBJ1-2 few TRBV10-3
CASSYGGIGVYTF TGTGCCAGCAGTTATGGGGGTATAGGGGTATACACCTTC 13 NA TRBJ1-2 NA TRBV6-5
CSASGGGSYGYTF TGCAGTGCTAGTGGAGGGGGGTCCTATGGCTACACCTTC 13 NA TRBJ1-2 NA TRBV20-1